This T cell receptor (beta chain) derives from a study of naive and memory T cell subsets. Regarding the study as a whole: Clonotypes here are unpaired alpha or beta chain sequences. Naive repertoires, especially CD8, held a few larger clonotypes, possibly memory cells re-expressing CD45RA.

For this clonotype: Antigen specificity is unknown. A junction boundary mismatches the germline segment, possibly from a read error.

Two oligonucleotides, mixed equimolar, formed the beta constant-region primer covering TRBC1 and TRBC2. Ligated cDNA was amplified by four rounds of PCR with nested alpha and beta constant-region primers and SP2. TCRdb fed the UMI-ligation and nested PCR reads into MiXCR, producing one record per CDR3 protein. The data contain approximately 150,000 distinct CDR3 sequences, 22% of them seen just once; the ten biggest clones take up 0.085% to 0.11%. The CDR3 runs to 13 residues. In germline, CDR1 is SSHAT, CDR2 FNYEAQ (reference sequence). This chain joins TRBV7-7 and TRBJ2-5; 9 bases are shared with TRBD1. This receptor was obtained from a human donor in good health. Specimen: naive CD4+ T cells from blood. In nucleotides, the CDR3 is TGTGCTAGCAGCCGGGACAGGGAGCAGACCCAGTACTTC. Protein product: CASSRDREQTQYF.